What follows describes a single T cell receptor (beta chain). Its specificity is unknown. Method: immunoSEQ multiplex PCR; TCRdb's copy keeps in-frame clones and lacks some. Here the sample spans around 140,000 clones, 85% to 95% being singletons. This entry belongs to a study of T cell responses to AZD1222 COVID-19 vaccine. Study observations and caveats: The donor group comprised mostly white British people and more females; the analysis possibly underestimated clonal diversity. It was only 6 or 7 AZD1222 recipients who were seropositive at baseline. Repertoires were collected only later (after the peak T cell response had occurred). Of spike-specific TCRs, nearly half reportedly target regions left unmutated in variants.

V shed 3 bases, J shed 0 bases, and the junction held 10 bases outside the gene matches. This CDR3 is built from 17 residues. The germline gives CDR1 SQVTM, CDR2 ANQGSEA. The clonotype originates from an adult in good health. The sequencing here drew on peripheral blood, taken on day 0 of AZD1222 vaccination. This chain joins TRBV29-1 and TRBJ2-7; 11 nucleotides line up with TRBD2. CDR3 bases: TGCAGCGTTGACCCCAAAACCGGGACTAGCGGCTCCTACGAGCAGTACTTC. Protein: CSVDPKTGTSGSYEQYF.